This T cell receptor beta chain was captured by sequencing in a study of T cells in Graves' hyperthyroidism and ophthalmopathy. Study overall: The blood sample was taken at first diagnosis, before treatment began. Overall study results and limits: Clonotypes that were expanded in thyroid above 0.001 mostly appeared in blood too.

This clonotype was observed a few times. The antigen is unknown. Together with thyroid ultrasound, orbital computed tomography, serum thyroxine and TRAb, clinical symptoms were used for diagnoses. RNA transcripts served as the template for amplifying TCR beta CDR3 regions. The TCR CDR3 was amplified in a first-round RT-PCR using the HTBI primer set. In TCRdb, the multiplex PCR reads were re-called with MiXCR into one record per CDR3 protein. The sample yields 300,000 to 450,000 distinct CDR3 sequences, roughly 25% seen once. This CDR3 has 17 amino acids. The V gene lost 7 bases and the J gene lost 2 bases, with 22 bases spanning the gap. CDR1 is MNHEY, CDR2 SMNVEV, per germline (reference sequence).

V gene TRBV27 combines with J gene TRBJ2-3; D unclear. The sample was blood. This clonotype was sampled from a man in his fifties or sixties with Graves' hyperthyroidism. CDR3 coding DNA: TGTGCCAGCAACCCAGGCCCTGTTGCAGGCTCCACAGATACGCAGTATTTT. Amino acid sequence: CASNPGPVAGSTDTQYF.